These 2 T cell receptor beta chains originate from one sample sequenced in a study of beta chain features in type 1 diabetes. Study results and caveats: TCRB CDR3s were moderately but significantly shorter in Type 1 diabetes patients in all four CD4+ subsets.

The antigens of these receptors remain unknown. Expressed TCRB transcripts were sequenced because the isolated RNA had all been reverse transcribed beforehand. Sequenced by immunoSEQ multiplex PCR; TCRdb stores in-frame clones only, minus some. The table shows more than 250,000 clones, with just over 20% occurring only once. Sequencing was done on a sample of naive CD4+ T cells from blood. The receptor set was obtained from a woman in her 40s with type 1 diabetes.

This chain joins TRBV5-4 and TRBJ1-4, with 7 positions matching TRBD1. This CDR3 comprises 17 residues. The V segment lost 1 base and the J segment 3 bases; nucleotides outside the gene matches: 9. Looked up from germline, CDR1 is SGHNT and CDR2 is YYREEE (reference sequence). CDR3 sequence (DNA): TGTGCCAGCAGCTTGAAGGGGGCGAGTATAGCTAATGAAAAACTGTTTTTT. Translated, it gives CASSLKGASIANEKLFF. The full variable domain, its missing parts supplied by reference TRBV5-4 and TRBJ1-4, is ETGVTQSPTHLIKTRGQQVTLRCSSQSGHNTVSWYQQALGQGPQFIFQYYREEENGRGNFPPRFSGLQFPNYSSELNVNALELDDSALYLCASSLKGASIANEKLFFGSGTQLSVL.

This clone was seen more than once but under ten times. The genes are TRBV2 and TRBJ1-5, with 9 bases aligning to TRBD1. CDR1 is SNHLY and CDR2 is FYNNEI in the germline V gene. V trimming: 7 bases; J trimming: 6 bases; junction bases outside the gene matches: 10. The CDR3 totals 15 residues. Here the CDR3 DNA reads TGTGCCAGCACAGAACAGGGGGCAGTAGGTCAGCCCCAGCATTTT. It is translated as CASTEQGAVGQPQHF.